A selection of T cell receptor beta chains follows, all from one sample in a study of TIL therapy for anti-PD-1-resistant metastatic lung cancer. Generated by immunoSEQ multiplex PCR, the TCRdb table keeps only in-frame clones and is missing some. The data show 95,000 or so clones, roughly 65% seen once. The starting material was tumor tissue, obtained at baseline. These receptors were collected from a person aged 25 to 85 with non-small cell lung cancer. CDR3s include the opening cysteine and the closing phenylalanine or tryptophan. The D gene is left open where the match is weak. Clone size is not always given. Where it is, it says once, few, many or a class for expanded clones.

>TRBJ1-5|TRBD1|few|TRBV20-1
CSASRTDRAIQPQHF
TGCAGTGCTAGTAGAACCGACAGGGCGATTCAGCCCCAGCATTTT
>TRBJ2-1|.|.|TRBV6-4
CASSDSGGGSYNEQFF
TGTGCCAGCAGTGACTCAGGGGGGGGCTCCTACAATGAGCAGTTCTTC
>TRBJ2-2|.|few|TRBV5-1
CASSLRTDGELFF
TGCGCCAGCAGCTTGCGGACAGACGGGGAGCTGTTTTTT
>TRBJ1-1|.|few|TRBV11-3
CASSTGRNTEAFF
TGTGCCAGCAGCACCGGACGGAACACTGAAGCTTTCTTT
>TRBJ1-4|.|many|TRBV5-1
CASSGEGGGNEKLFF
TGCGCCAGCAGCGGGGAGGGAGGAGGGAATGAAAAACTGTTTTTT
>TRBJ1-5|.|.|TRBV18
CASSGWDFNQPQHF
TGTGCCAGCTCAGGATGGGACTTCAATCAGCCCCAGCATTTT
>TRBJ1-5|.|.|TRBV27
CASSLRDGYQPQHF
TGTGCCAGCAGTCTCCGGGACGGATATCAGCCCCAGCATTTT
>TRBJ1-2|.|.|TRBV29-1
CSANPGYTF
TGCAGCGCCAATCCCGGCTACACCTTC
>TRBJ1-4|.|few|TRBV15
CATSRGWGTSTATNEKLFF
TGTGCCACCAGCAGAGGGTGGGGCACTTCAACTGCAACTAATGAAAAACTGTTTTTT
>TRBJ1-2|.|.|TRBV9
CASSSSVGPRGYTF
TGTGCCAGCAGCTCTAGTGTGGGTCCACGGGGCTACACCTTC
>TRBJ2-5|TRBD1|.|TRBV5-6
CASSSRTGSRIETQYF
TGTGCCAGCAGCTCCCGGACAGGGTCCAGAATAGAGACCCAGTACTTC
>TRBJ2-2|.|.|TRBV6-5
CASNPQNTGELFF
TGTGCCAGCAACCCGCAGAACACCGGGGAGCTGTTTTTT
>TRBJ2-3|TRBD1|.|TRBV3-1/TRBV3-2
CASSQKGAPTDTQYF
TGTGCCAGCAGCCAGAAGGGGGCTCCCACAGATACGCAGTATTTT
>TRBJ2-7|.|.|TRBV19
CASSIGRVNEQYF
TGTGCCAGTAGTATCGGCAGGGTGAACGAGCAGTACTTC
>TRBJ2-1|.|.|TRBV28
CASSPGQSINEQFF
TGTGCCAGCAGTCCCGGACAGAGCATCAATGAGCAGTTCTTC
>TRBJ2-3|TRBD2|.|TRBV25-1
CASSEWEGPDTQYF
TGTGCCAGCAGTGAGTGGGAGGGCCCAGATACGCAGTATTTT
>TRBJ1-1|.|few|TRBV19
CASSMVDTEAFF
TGTGCCAGTAGTATGGTTGACACTGAAGCTTTCTTT
>TRBJ2-7|TRBD2|.|TRBV6-6
CASSSDRAGYEQYF
TGTGCCAGCAGCTCGGACCGAGCGGGATACGAGCAGTACTTC
>TRBJ1-2|.|few|TRBV30
CAWSVFKGRGYTF
TGTGCCTGGAGTGTATTTAAGGGGCGCGGCTACACCTTC
>TRBJ1-6|.|.|TRBV18
CASSLNPYNSPLHF
TGTGCCAGCTCACTGAATCCCTATAATTCACCCCTCCACTTT
>TRBJ1-1|TRBD1|few|TRBV18
CASSRGQITMNTEAFF
TGTGCCAGCTCACGGGGACAGATAACAATGAACACTGAAGCTTTCTTT
>TRBJ2-1|TRBD2|.|TRBV4-2
CASSQASSGSYNEQFF
TGTGCCAGCAGCCAAGCGTCAAGCGGGAGCTACAATGAGCAGTTCTTC
>TRBJ2-1|.|.|TRBV5-1
CASSPDRAVYNEQFF
TGCGCCAGCAGCCCGGACAGAGCGGTCTACAATGAGCAGTTCTTC
>TRBJ1-2|TRBD1|.|TRBV15
CATSRGTGQSYGYTF
TGTGCCACCAGCAGAGGGACAGGGCAGTCCTATGGCTACACCTTC